Listed below are T cell receptor beta chains from one sample, sequenced in a study of cytomegalovirus exposure and HLA in healthy donors. The table came from immunoSEQ multiplex PCR; TCRdb's copy has only in-frame clones and leaves some out. This sample has about 140,000 clones, with around 77% found just once. The sample consisted of PBMCs. These receptor sequences come from a man under 40 in good health and CMV-seronegative. CDR3s include the opening cysteine and the closing phenylalanine or tryptophan. The order of the fields is J gene, D gene, V gene, clone size, CDR3 DNA, CDR3 protein. D genes are given only for firm matches. Only part of the rows carry a size: once, few, many, or a class if the clone is expanded.

j_gene: TRBJ2-5
d_gene: NA
v_gene: TRBV18
abundance: once
CDR3nt: TGTGCCAGCTCACCCAATGTCCAAGAGACCCAGTACTTC
CDR3aa: CASSPNVQETQYF

j_gene: TRBJ2-7
d_gene: NA
v_gene: TRBV6-5
abundance: NA
CDR3nt: TGTGCCAGCAGTTACGGGCCGAGTCCTATCTCCTACGAGCAGTACTTC
CDR3aa: CASSYGPSPISYEQYF

j_gene: TRBJ2-7
d_gene: TRBD1
v_gene: TRBV29-1
abundance: NA
CDR3nt: TGCAGCGTTGAAGATCGCCGGGACAGAGATTACGAGCAGTACTTC
CDR3aa: CSVEDRRDRDYEQYF

j_gene: TRBJ1-4
d_gene: TRBD1
v_gene: TRBV27
abundance: NA
CDR3nt: TGTGCCAGCAGTCGACGTCCCGGGACAGGGGCGGAGGGGGAAAAACTGTTTTTT
CDR3aa: CASSRRPGTGAEGEKLFF

j_gene: TRBJ2-5
d_gene: NA
v_gene: TRBV2
abundance: NA
CDR3nt: TGTGCCAGCAGAAGAGCGGGCCGGGCGTTGGAGACCCAGTACTTC
CDR3aa: CASRRAGRALETQYF

j_gene: TRBJ1-3
d_gene: TRBD1
v_gene: TRBV5-1
abundance: NA
CDR3nt: TGCGCCAGCAACCCGGGGACAGGGGGAAACACCATATATTTT
CDR3aa: CASNPGTGGNTIYF

j_gene: TRBJ2-1
d_gene: TRBD2
v_gene: TRBV2
abundance: NA
CDR3nt: TGTGCCAGCAGTGGATCGACTAGCGGTTTGGATGAGCAGTTCTTC
CDR3aa: CASSGSTSGLDEQFF

j_gene: TRBJ1-5
d_gene: TRBD1
v_gene: TRBV2
abundance: NA
CDR3nt: TGTGCCAGCACTCGGGACAGGGGGGATAGCAATCAGCCCCAGCATTTT
CDR3aa: CASTRDRGDSNQPQHF

j_gene: TRBJ2-1
d_gene: NA
v_gene: TRBV29-1
abundance: NA
CDR3nt: TGCAGCGCCTCCGTTGAGGTCAATGAGCAGTTCTTC
CDR3aa: CSASVEVNEQFF

j_gene: TRBJ1-2
d_gene: TRBD1
v_gene: TRBV27
abundance: NA
CDR3nt: TGTGCCAGCAGTGCCCGACAGGGGGCAAGGGGCTACACCTTC
CDR3aa: CASSARQGARGYTF

j_gene: TRBJ1-1
d_gene: NA
v_gene: TRBV7-3
abundance: NA
CDR3nt: TGTGCCAGCTCTGCAGGGTTAAACACTGAAGCTTTCTTT
CDR3aa: CASSAGLNTEAFF

j_gene: TRBJ2-5
d_gene: TRBD1
v_gene: TRBV29-1
abundance: NA
CDR3nt: TGCAGCGTTGAAGATTGGGACAGGGGGCAGGAGACCCAGTACTTC
CDR3aa: CSVEDWDRGQETQYF

j_gene: TRBJ2-1
d_gene: TRBD2
v_gene: TRBV7-9
abundance: NA
CDR3nt: TGTGCCAGCCGGACTAGCGGGAACTACAATGAGCAGTTCTTC
CDR3aa: CASRTSGNYNEQFF

j_gene: TRBJ2-4
d_gene: NA
v_gene: TRBV18
abundance: NA
CDR3nt: TGTGCCAGCTCACCACCGAATGAATCGGACATTCAGTACTTC
CDR3aa: CASSPPNESDIQYF

j_gene: TRBJ2-5
d_gene: TRBD1
v_gene: TRBV28
abundance: NA
CDR3nt: TGTGCCAGCAGGACCTCTAGGGGGCTCCAAGAGACCCAGTACTTC
CDR3aa: CASRTSRGLQETQYF

j_gene: TRBJ2-2
d_gene: NA
v_gene: TRBV7-9
abundance: NA
CDR3nt: TGTGCCAGCAGCCAGGGCGTGCTAGCGTCGAGAAACACCGGGGAGCTGTTTTTT
CDR3aa: CASSQGVLASRNTGELFF